This passage covers 20 T cell receptor beta chains from one sample sequenced in a study of T cell repertoires in ileal Crohn's disease. Measured with immunoSEQ multiplex PCR; TCRdb has only the in-frame clones, and not every one. In the table there are more than 2,000 clones, about four fifths of which are singletons. Described time point: neoterminal ileum biopsy at postoperative endoscopy, about 6 months after surgery. The sample comprised ileal tissue. The receptors were gathered from an adult with Crohn's disease.

As regards this clone: One end of the junction is discordant with germline, which a read error may explain. The chain employs TRBV7-9 and TRBJ2-7; TRBD2 matches 10 bases. The CDR3 spans 13 residues. From germline, CDR1 is SEHNR and CDR2 FQNEAQ (reference sequence). In DNA, the CDR3 is TGTGCCAGCAGCCTAGCGGGAGTACACGAGCAGTACTTC. It specifies CASSLAGVHEQYF.

This sequence joins TRBV13 and TRBJ2-5; D is possibly TRBD2 (6 bases). Germline V gene lookup returns CDR1 PRHDT and CDR2 FYEKMQ (reference sequence). This CDR3 is built from 15 residues. V was pared by 4 bases and J by 5 bases, with 17 bases between. DNA for the CDR3: TGTGCCAGCAGCTCGAGGACGGGAGCGGGCGAGACCCAGTACTTC. Amino acids: CASSSRTGAGETQYF.

This rearrangement joins TRBV5-1 to TRBJ2-7; TRBD1 matches at 7 bases. The CDR3 extends over 14 amino acids. V was pared by 3 bases and J by 2 bases, with 5 bases of the junction left unmatched. Germline CDR1 SGHRS, CDR2 YFSETQ. CDR3 in amino acids: CASSSGGLTYEQYF. Written as DNA, the CDR3 is TGCGCCAGCAGCTCAGGGGGTTTAACCTACGAGCAGTACTTC.

The V and J genes are TRBV6-6 and TRBJ1-5; D is uncertain. This CDR3 contains 15 residues. The germline V gene encodes CDR1 MNHNY and CDR2 SVGAGI (reference sequence). V was trimmed by 2 bases and J by 0 bases, leaving 8 bases between them. The CDR3 loop is CASSYQHPSNQPQHF. The CDR3 nucleotides are TGTGCCAGCAGTTACCAACACCCTAGCAATCAGCCCCAGCATTTT.

On this clone: At one end, the junction sequence differs from germline, possibly due to a read error. At the DNA level, this CDR3 is encoded by other sequences in the same sample as well. The rearrangement joins TRBV19 to TRBJ2-7, with D possibly matching TRBD2 (5 bases). The germline V gene encodes CDR1 LNHDA and CDR2 SQIVND (reference sequence). This CDR3 is 16 amino acids long. In nucleotides, the CDR3 is TGTGCTAGTAGTTTAAGACGGGAAACTTCTTCCTACGAGCAGTACTTC. This gives the protein CASSLRRETSSYEQYF.

The chain uses TRBV18 and TRBJ2-3; 7 bases align to TRBD1. V gave up 2 bases and J gave up 6 bases; unmatched junction bases: 8. Looked up from germline, CDR1 is KGHSH and CDR2 is LQKENI. The CDR3 consists of 15 residues. CDR3 bases: TGTGCCAGCTCACCATTTAAAACAGGGGAGGATACGCAGTATTTT. It translates to CASSPFKTGEDTQYF.

The V call is TRBV13, the J call TRBJ2-2; 8 bases match TRBD1. Germline V gives CDR1 PRHDT, CDR2 FYEKMQ (reference sequence). After removal of 5 bases from V and 6 bases from J, the junction contained 14 bases not matched to a gene. The CDR3 length is 17 residues. The CDR3 region has the DNA TGTGCCAGCAGCCCTAAGGGGGGACAGGTGTTGGCCGGGGAGCTGTTTTTT. This gives the protein CASSPKGGQVLAGELFF.

This clone has a handful of counts. This chain links TRBV6-1 with TRBJ2-3, with D hard to call. Trimming took off 6 bases at V and 1 base at J, with 14 bases between the two ends. Germline CDR1 reads MNHNS; CDR2 reads SASEGT. The CDR3 totals 15 residues. CDR3 in amino acids: CASSPIVFGTDTQYF. In DNA form, the CDR3 reads TGTGCCAGCAGCCCCATAGTTTTTGGCACAGATACGCAGTATTTT.

This sequence joins TRBV14 and TRBJ1-2; TRBD1 aligns across 8 bases. CDR3 length equals 15 residues. Germline CDR1 SGHDN, CDR2 FVKESK. With V trimmed by 4 bases and J by 4 bases, 8 bases remained unmatched. CDR3 amino acids: CASSRWDRTTYGYTF. The CDR3 nucleotides are TGTGCCAGCAGCCGCTGGGACAGGACAACCTATGGCTACACCTTC.

DNA of the CDR3: TGTGCCAGCAGCGTACCGGGACAGGGGGAGGAGACCCAGTACTTC. Translation: CASSVPGQGEETQYF. The rearrangement uses TRBV7-4 and TRBJ2-5; 11 bases agree with TRBD1. The V gene's germline CDR1 is SGHVT and CDR2 SQSDAQ. The CDR3 sequence is 15 residues long. The V segment lost 5 bases and the J segment 5 bases; nucleotides outside the gene matches: 7.

The gene calls are TRBV11-3 and TRBJ2-7; D is possibly TRBD2 (5 bases). The germline V gene encodes CDR1 SGHNT and CDR2 YENEEA. This CDR3 has 15 amino acids. V was pared by 5 bases and J by 3 bases, with 17 bases between. The DNA of the CDR3 is TGTGCCAGCAGCCTCGAACTAGTACCAGTCTACGAGCAGTACTTC. Translated, it gives CASSLELVPVYEQYF. Full variable domain (remainder filled in from reference TRBV11-3 and TRBJ2-7): EAGVVQSPRYKIIEKKQPVAFWCNPISGHNTLYWYLQNLGQGPELLIRYENEEAVDDSQLPKDRFSAERLKGVDSTLKIQPAELGDSAVYLCASSLELVPVYEQYFGPGTRLTVT.

This clone was detected only a few times. The rearrangement links TRBV2 to TRBJ1-3; D is undetermined. The germline CDR1 and CDR2 sequences are SNHLY and FYNNEI. V lost 9 bases to trimming and J lost 0 bases, with 12 bases between them. This CDR3 is built from 14 residues. CDR3 region: CARTDGDSGNTIYF. DNA of the CDR3: TGTGCCAGGACCGACGGAGACTCTGGAAACACCATATATTTT.

This rearrangement joins TRBV7-2 to TRBJ1-2; D gene ambiguous. CDR1 and CDR2 from the germline V gene are SGHTA and FQGNSA. V dropped 2 bases and J dropped 7 bases, with 14 bases sitting between them. The CDR3 consists of 14 residues. This CDR3 is CASSLQSRVGGYTF. In DNA, the CDR3 is TGTGCCAGCAGCTTACAGTCGAGGGTAGGTGGCTACACCTTC.

The chain joins TRBV29-1 to TRBJ1-3; weak D call: TRBD1 (5 bases). CDR1 is SQVTM, CDR2 ANQGSEA, per germline. The CDR3 contains 14 residues. V was trimmed by 7 bases and J by 0 bases, leaving 13 bases between them. CDR3 loop: CSAKGGGSGNTIYF. Written as DNA, the CDR3 is TGCAGCGCTAAGGGCGGGGGCTCTGGAAACACCATATATTTT.

The chain has TRBV2 and TRBJ1-2; 8 bases line up with TRBD1. CDR1 SNHLY and CDR2 FYNNEI come from the germline V gene. Unmatched junction bases numbered 10, after V lost 2 bases and J lost 5 bases. The CDR3 covers 16 residues. CDR3 residues: CASSERTGPLSYGYTF. CDR3 DNA: TGTGCCAGCAGTGAAAGGACAGGGCCCCTCTCTTATGGCTACACCTTC.

The rearrangement uses TRBV30 and TRBJ2-1; 11 nucleotides agree with TRBD2. J gave up 5 bases and V 2 bases, and 11 bases lay outside the gene matches. CDR1 is GTSNPN, CDR2 SVGIG, per germline (reference sequence). This CDR3 has 17 amino acids. DNA of the CDR3: TGTGCCTGGAGTTCCCTTTTTCCGGGACTAGCGGACAATGAGCAGTTCTTC. This gives the protein CAWSSLFPGLADNEQFF.

V is TRBV15 and J is TRBJ1-3; D not resolved. Germline CDR1 reads LNHNV; CDR2 reads YYDKDF (reference sequence). This CDR3 region has 15 residues. V was cut by 11 bases and J by 1 base, with 18 bases left in between. The chain's CDR3 is CAAHTSESSGNTIYF. In nucleotides, the CDR3 is TGTGCCGCCCACACGAGCGAGAGTTCTGGAAACACCATATATTTT.

This clone is labeled as hyperexpanded (1% or more). The V call is TRBV10-3, the J call TRBJ2-7, with 7 bases that match TRBD2. CDR1 is ENHRY, CDR2 SYGVKD, per germline. Trimming took 2 bases from V and 2 from J; bases not matched to a gene: 9. This CDR3 contains 16 residues. For the CDR3, the DNA is TGTGCCATCAGTGAGGGGGAAGCGGGGATGACCTACGAGCAGTACTTC. It translates to CAISEGEAGMTYEQYF.

This clone has a handful of counts. The chain has TRBV30 and TRBJ1-4; 10 positions match TRBD1. Germline loops: CDR1 GTSNPN, CDR2 SVGIG (reference sequence). With V trimmed by 1 base and J by 7 bases, 3 bases remained unmatched. The CDR3 runs 14 residues. CDR3 DNA: TGTGCCTGGAGTGGGGACAGGGGAGGTGAAAAACTGTTTTTT. It encodes CAWSGDRGGEKLFF.

V and J are TRBV4-1 and TRBJ2-1; TRBD2 aligns across 14 bases. The CDR3 sequence is 17 residues long. Trimming cost V 4 bases and J 8 bases; bases outside gene matches: 10. The germline V gene has CDR1 MGHRA and CDR2 YSYEKL. The CDR3 region is CASSRFSGTSGSDEQFF. The CDR3, as DNA: TGCGCCAGCAGCCGATTCTCGGGGACTAGCGGGAGCGATGAGCAGTTCTTC.